One and the same sample provided the 9 T cell receptor beta chains below, sequenced in a study of T-cell reconstitution after alpha-beta-depleted transplantation in children. The TCRbeta library was prepared with unique molecular identifiers. TCRdb ran MiXCR on the PCR reads and lists one entry per CDR3 protein. Among hundreds of thousands of distinct CDR3 sequences listed, 15% to 20% were seen once. Sequences were derived from PBMCs from the stem cell graft donor, sampled from the stem cell graft. The receptors here all came from a human donor who donated a stem cell graft to a child with acute myeloid leukemia.

This chain joins TRBV7-9 and TRBJ2-5; tentative D call: TRBD2 (6 bases). Germline assignment: CDR1 SEHNR and CDR2 FQNEAQ (reference sequence). V shed 1 base and J shed 9 bases, with 12 bases lying between them. This CDR3 is 13 amino acids long. The CDR3 DNA reads TGTGCCAGCAGCTTAGGAACCAGGGAGGCCCAGTACTTC. Its translation: CASSLGTREAQYF.

This clonotype has a count of ten or more. The V and J genes are TRBV6-1 and TRBJ2-3, with 10 bases lining up with TRBD2. Germline V CDR1 and CDR2: MNHNS, SASEGT. The ends lost 6 bases at V and 4 bases at J; junction bases unmatched: 7. CDR3 length equals 15 residues. The CDR3 DNA reads as TGTGCCAGCAGCAGAGCGGGGGGGCTGGCAGATACGCAGTATTTT. Encoded protein: CASSRAGGLADTQYF.

The chain is built from TRBV7-6 and TRBJ1-3, with D hard to call. Per the germline V gene, CDR1 is SGHVS and CDR2 is FNYEAQ. The CDR3 is 15 residues long. V was cut by 1 base and J by 0 bases, with 7 bases left in between. CDR3 region: CASSLGRRSGNTIYF. The DNA for the CDR3 is TGTGCCAGCAGCTTAGGGCGGCGCTCTGGAAACACCATATATTTT. Together with reference TRBV7-6 and TRBJ1-3, the CDR3 gives the full variable domain: GAGVSQSPRYKVTKRGQDVALRCDPISGHVSLYWYRQALGQGPEFLTYFNYEAQQDKSGLPNDRFSAERPEGSISTLTIQRTEQRDSAMYRCASSLGRRSGNTIYFGEGSWLTVV.

This clonotype was picked up many times. V gene TRBV20-1 combines with J gene TRBJ1-1; no firm D call. Trimming took off 5 bases at V and 1 base at J, with 17 bases between the two ends. CDR3 size: 15 residues. Germline loops: CDR1 DFQATT, CDR2 SNEGSKA (reference sequence). As DNA, the CDR3 is TGCAGTGCTGTCGGACGCCTTGCAACGAACACTGAAGCTTTCTTT. It codes for CSAVGRLATNTEAFF.

This clonotype was detected many times. The J gene is TRBJ1-3, the V gene TRBV20-1; D call uncertain. The CDR3 is 15 residues long. V dropped 1 base and J dropped 0 bases, with 10 bases sitting between them. Germline assignment: CDR1 DFQATT and CDR2 SNEGSKA (reference sequence). CDR3: CSARGSGDSGNTIYF. CDR3 nucleotides: TGCAGTGCTAGAGGGTCCGGGGACTCTGGAAACACCATATATTTT.

This clonotype was counted between two and nine times. The rearrangement uses TRBV20-1 and TRBJ2-1, with 9 positions matching TRBD2. The germline CDR1 and CDR2 sequences are DFQATT and SNEGSKA (reference sequence). V lost 6 bases, J lost 0 bases, and 15 bases stayed unmatched. The CDR3 runs to 18 residues. In DNA form, the CDR3 reads TGCAGTGCCGGGGGGGGGCTAGCGGGATCGAGCTCCTACAATGAGCAGTTCTTC. This translates into CSAGGGLAGSSSYNEQFF.

This clonotype was picked up many times. J is TRBJ2-7 and V is TRBV6-5, with D perhaps matching TRBD1 (5 bases). Germline V gene data show CDR1 as MNHEY and CDR2 as SVGAGI. The germline V and J ends were trimmed by 5 bases and 5 bases, with 7 bases remaining between them. The CDR3 covers 11 residues. DNA for the CDR3: TGTGCCAGCAGTCAGGGAAACGAGCAGTACTTC. Amino acid sequence: CASSQGNEQYF.

This rearrangement joins TRBV7-2 to TRBJ2-1, with D perhaps matching TRBD1 or TRBD2 (5 bases each). V shed 5 bases and J shed 9 bases, with 14 bases lying between them. Germline CDR1 reads SGHTA; CDR2 reads FQGNSA. The length of the CDR3 is 13 residues. The CDR3 sequence is CASSPTQRGEQFF. For the CDR3, the DNA is TGTGCCAGCAGCCCCACTCAGAGGGGTGAGCAGTTCTTC. Variable domain in full (rest from reference TRBV7-2 and TRBJ2-1): GAGVSQSPSNKVTEKGKDVELRCDPISGHTALYWYRQSLGQGLEFLIYFQGNSAPDKSGLPSDRFSAERTGGSVSTLTIQRTQQEDSAVYLCASSPTQRGEQFFGPGTRLTVL.

V and J are TRBV11-1 and TRBJ2-1, with D possibly TRBD2 on 5 matching bases. Trimming took 5 bases from V and 0 from J, leaving 20 bases between them. CDR1 and CDR2 from the germline V gene are SGHAT and FQDESV (reference sequence). The CDR3 is made up of 18 amino acids. The CDR3, as DNA: TGTGCCAGCAGCGACTATAAGTCGACCGCCAGCTCCTACAATGAGCAGTTCTTC. Its translation: CASSDYKSTASSYNEQFF.